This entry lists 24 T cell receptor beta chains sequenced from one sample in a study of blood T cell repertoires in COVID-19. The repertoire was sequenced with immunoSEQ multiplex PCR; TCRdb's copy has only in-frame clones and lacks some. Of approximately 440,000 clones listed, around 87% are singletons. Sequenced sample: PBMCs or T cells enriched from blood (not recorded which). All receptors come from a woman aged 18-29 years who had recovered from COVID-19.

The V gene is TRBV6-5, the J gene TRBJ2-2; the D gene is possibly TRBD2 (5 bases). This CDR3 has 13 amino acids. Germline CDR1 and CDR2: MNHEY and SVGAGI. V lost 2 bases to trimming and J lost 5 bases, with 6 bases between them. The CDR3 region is CASSYEGTGELFF. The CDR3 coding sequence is TGTGCCAGCAGTTACGAGGGAACCGGGGAGCTGTTTTTT.

CDR3 in DNA: TGCGCCAGCAGCATCGGACAGGTTTATTCACCCCTCCACTTT. This encodes CASSIGQVYSPLHF. The gene calls are TRBV5-1 and TRBJ1-6; TRBD1 agrees at 7 bases. In germline, CDR1 is SGHRS, CDR2 YFSETQ. The V and J ends lost 4 bases and 8 bases, in that order; junction bases with no gene match: 6. The CDR3 has 14 residues.

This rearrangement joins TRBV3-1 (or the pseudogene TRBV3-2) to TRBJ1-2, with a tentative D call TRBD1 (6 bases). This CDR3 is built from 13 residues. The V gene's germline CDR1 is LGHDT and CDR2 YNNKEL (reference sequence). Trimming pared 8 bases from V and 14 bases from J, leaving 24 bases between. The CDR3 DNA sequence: TGTGCCAGCGGGAAAGGCACAGGGAGGGTTGGGACCTTC. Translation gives CASGKGTGRVGTF.

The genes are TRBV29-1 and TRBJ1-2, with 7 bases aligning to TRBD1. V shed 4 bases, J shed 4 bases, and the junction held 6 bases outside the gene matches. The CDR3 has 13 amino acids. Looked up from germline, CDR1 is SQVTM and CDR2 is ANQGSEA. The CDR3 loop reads CSVAGTEVYGYTF. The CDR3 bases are TGCAGCGTTGCCGGGACAGAAGTCTATGGCTACACCTTC.

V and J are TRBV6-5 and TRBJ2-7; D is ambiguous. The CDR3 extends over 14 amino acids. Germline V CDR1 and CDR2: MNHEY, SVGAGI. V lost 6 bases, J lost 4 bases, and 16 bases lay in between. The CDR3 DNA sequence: TGTGCCAGCAGCACACCCGGTACGCGGTACGAGCAGTACTTC. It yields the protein CASSTPGTRYEQYF.

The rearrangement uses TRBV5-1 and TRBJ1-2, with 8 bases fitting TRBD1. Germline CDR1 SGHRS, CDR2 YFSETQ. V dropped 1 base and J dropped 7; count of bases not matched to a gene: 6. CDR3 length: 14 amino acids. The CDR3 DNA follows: TGCGCCAGCAGCTTGACAGGGGGTAGGTTTGGCTACACCTTC. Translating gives CASSLTGGRFGYTF.

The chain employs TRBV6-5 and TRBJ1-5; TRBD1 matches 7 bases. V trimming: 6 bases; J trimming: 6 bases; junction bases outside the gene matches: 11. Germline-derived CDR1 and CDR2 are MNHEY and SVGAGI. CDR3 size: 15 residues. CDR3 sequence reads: CASSGGGAGGQPQHF. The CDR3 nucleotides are TGTGCCAGCAGCGGAGGGGGCGCGGGAGGTCAGCCCCAGCATTTT.

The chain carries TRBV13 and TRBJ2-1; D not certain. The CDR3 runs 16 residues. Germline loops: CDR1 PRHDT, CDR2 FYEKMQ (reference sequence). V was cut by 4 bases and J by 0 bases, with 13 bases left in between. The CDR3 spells CASSSPSRSSYNEQFF. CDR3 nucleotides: TGTGCCAGCAGCTCCCCGTCCCGTAGCTCCTACAATGAGCAGTTCTTC.

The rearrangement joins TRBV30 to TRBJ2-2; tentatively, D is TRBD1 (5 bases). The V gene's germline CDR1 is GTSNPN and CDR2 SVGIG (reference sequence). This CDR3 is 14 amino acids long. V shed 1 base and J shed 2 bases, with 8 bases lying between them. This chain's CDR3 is CAWSAGQNTGELFF. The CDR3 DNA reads TGTGCCTGGAGTGCCGGACAAAACACCGGGGAGCTGTTTTTT.

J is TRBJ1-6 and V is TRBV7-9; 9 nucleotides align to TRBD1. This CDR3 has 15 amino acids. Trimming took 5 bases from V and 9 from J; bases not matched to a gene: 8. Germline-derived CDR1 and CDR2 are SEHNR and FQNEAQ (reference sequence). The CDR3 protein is CASSLLGTGSSPLHF. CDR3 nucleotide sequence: TGTGCCAGCAGCCTTTTAGGGACAGGGAGTTCACCCCTCCACTTT.

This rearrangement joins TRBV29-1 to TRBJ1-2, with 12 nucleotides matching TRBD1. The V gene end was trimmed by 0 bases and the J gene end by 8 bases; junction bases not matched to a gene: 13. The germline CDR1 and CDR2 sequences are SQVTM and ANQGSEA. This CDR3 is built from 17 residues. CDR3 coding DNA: TGCAGCGTTGAAGAACACGGGACAGGGGGCGGAGGGCGCGGCTACACCTTC. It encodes CSVEEHGTGGGGRGYTF.

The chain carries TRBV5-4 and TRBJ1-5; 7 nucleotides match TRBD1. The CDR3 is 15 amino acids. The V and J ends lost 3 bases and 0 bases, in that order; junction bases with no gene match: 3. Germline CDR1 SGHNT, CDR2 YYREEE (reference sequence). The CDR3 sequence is CASSSGTDSNQPQHF. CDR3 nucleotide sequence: TGTGCCAGCAGCTCCGGGACAGATAGCAATCAGCCCCAGCATTTT.

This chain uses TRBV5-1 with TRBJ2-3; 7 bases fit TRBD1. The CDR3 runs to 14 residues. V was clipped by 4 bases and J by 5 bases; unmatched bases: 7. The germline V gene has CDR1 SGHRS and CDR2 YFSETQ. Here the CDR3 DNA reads TGCGCCAGCAGCCCGGAGGCAGGGGGAGATACGCAGTATTTT. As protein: CASSPEAGGDTQYF.

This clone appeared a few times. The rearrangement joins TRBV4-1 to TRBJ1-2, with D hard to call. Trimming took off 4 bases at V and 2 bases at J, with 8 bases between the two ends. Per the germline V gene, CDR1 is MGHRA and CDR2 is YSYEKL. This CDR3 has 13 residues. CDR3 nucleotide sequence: TGCGCCAGCAGCCCCGGAGAAAACTATGGCTACACCTTC. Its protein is CASSPGENYGYTF.

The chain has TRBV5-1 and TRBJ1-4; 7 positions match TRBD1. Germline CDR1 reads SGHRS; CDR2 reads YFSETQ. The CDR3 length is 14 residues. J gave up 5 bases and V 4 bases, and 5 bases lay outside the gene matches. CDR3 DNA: TGCGCCAGCAGCATAGGGGGCGGGAATGAAAAACTGTTTTTT. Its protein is CASSIGGGNEKLFF.

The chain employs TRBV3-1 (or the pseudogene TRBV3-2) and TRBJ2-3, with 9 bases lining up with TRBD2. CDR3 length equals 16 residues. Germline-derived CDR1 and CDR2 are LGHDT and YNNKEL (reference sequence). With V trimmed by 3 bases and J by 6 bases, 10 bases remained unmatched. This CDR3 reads CASSHPGTSPGDTQYF. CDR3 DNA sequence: TGTGCCAGCAGCCACCCCGGGACTAGCCCGGGGGATACGCAGTATTTT.

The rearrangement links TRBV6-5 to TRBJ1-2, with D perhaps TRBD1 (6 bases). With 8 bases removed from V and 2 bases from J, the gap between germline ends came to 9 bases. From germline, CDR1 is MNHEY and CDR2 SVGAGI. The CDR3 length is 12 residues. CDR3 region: CASHTGNYGYTF. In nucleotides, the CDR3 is TGTGCCAGCCACACAGGGAACTATGGCTACACCTTC.

The CDR3, as DNA: TGTGCCAGCAGCTTGGGACTAGCCCGAAATACTAGCACAGATACGCAGTATTTT. It yields the protein CASSLGLARNTSTDTQYF. The chain links TRBV7-3 to TRBJ2-3; 9 bases line up with TRBD2. This CDR3 region has 18 residues. The V gene's germline CDR1 is SGHTA and CDR2 FQGTGA. Losses at the gene ends were 3 bases for V and 0 bases for J; bases not matched to a gene: 10.

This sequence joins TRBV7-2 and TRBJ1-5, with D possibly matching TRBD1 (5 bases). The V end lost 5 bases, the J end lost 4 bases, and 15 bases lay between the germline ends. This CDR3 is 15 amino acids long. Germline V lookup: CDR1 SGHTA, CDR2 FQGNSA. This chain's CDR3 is CASSPPGRGNQPQHF. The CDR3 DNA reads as TGTGCCAGCAGCCCCCCTGGGAGGGGAAATCAGCCCCAGCATTTT.

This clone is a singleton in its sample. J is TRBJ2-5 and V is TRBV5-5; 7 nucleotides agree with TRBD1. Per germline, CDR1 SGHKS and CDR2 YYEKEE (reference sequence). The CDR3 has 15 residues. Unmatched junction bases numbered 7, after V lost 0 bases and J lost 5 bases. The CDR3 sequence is CASSLAGGLGETQYF. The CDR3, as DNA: TGTGCCAGCAGCTTGGCAGGGGGTCTAGGGGAGACCCAGTACTTC.

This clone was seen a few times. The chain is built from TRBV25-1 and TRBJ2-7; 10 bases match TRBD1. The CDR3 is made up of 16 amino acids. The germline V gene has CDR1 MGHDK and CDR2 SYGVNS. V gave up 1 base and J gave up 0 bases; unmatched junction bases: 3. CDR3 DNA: TGTGCCAGCAGTGAATTCGGACAGGGGGGCTCCTACGAGCAGTACTTC. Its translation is CASSEFGQGGSYEQYF.

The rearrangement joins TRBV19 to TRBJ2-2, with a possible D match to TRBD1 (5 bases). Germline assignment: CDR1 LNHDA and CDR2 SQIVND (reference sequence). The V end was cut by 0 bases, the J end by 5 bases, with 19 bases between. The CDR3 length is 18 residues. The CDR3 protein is CASSIDPNRITGTGELFF. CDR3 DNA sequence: TGTGCCAGTAGTATAGATCCCAACCGGATAACAGGAACCGGGGAGCTGTTTTTT.

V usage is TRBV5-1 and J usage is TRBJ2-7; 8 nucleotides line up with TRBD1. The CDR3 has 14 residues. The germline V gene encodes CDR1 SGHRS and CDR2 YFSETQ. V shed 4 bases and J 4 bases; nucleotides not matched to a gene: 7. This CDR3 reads CASSSQGAVYEQYF. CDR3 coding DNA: TGCGCCAGCAGCAGTCAGGGGGCAGTGTACGAGCAGTACTTC.

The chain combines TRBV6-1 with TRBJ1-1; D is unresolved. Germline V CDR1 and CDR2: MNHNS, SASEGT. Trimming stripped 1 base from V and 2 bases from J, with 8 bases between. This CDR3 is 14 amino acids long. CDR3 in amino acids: CASSEGETNTEAFF. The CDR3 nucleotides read TGTGCCAGCAGTGAAGGGGAGACTAACACTGAAGCTTTCTTT.